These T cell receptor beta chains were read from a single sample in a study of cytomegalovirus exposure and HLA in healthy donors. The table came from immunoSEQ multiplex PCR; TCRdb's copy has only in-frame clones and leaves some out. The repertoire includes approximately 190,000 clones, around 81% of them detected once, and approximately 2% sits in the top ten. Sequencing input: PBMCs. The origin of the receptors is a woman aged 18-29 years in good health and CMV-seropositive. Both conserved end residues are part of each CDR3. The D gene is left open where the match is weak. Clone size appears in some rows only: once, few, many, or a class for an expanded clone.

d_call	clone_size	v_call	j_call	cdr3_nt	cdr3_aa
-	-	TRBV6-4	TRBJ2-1	TGTGCCAGCAGTGACTCTAGCGGTTTTTACAATGAGCAGTTCTTC	CASSDSSGFYNEQFF
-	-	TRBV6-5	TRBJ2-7	TGTGCCAGCAGGCATCGGGGCTCCTACGAGCAGTACTTC	CASRHRGSYEQYF
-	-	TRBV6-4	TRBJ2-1	TGTGCCAGCAGTGACCCCTTTGGGGAGCTCGGTGAGCAGTTCTTC	CASSDPFGELGEQFF
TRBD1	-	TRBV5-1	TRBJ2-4	TGCGCCAGCAGCGGTAATCTTGACAGGTTCACAGGGGGCATTCAGTACTTC	CASSGNLDRFTGGIQYF
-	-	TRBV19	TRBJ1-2	TGTGCCAGTAGTATGCCGGGACAAGATTTCTATGGCTACACCTTC	CASSMPGQDFYGYTF
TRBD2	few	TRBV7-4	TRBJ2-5	TGTGCCAGCAGCGACCAACTAGCGCAACCCCAAGAGACCCAGTACTTC	CASSDQLAQPQETQYF
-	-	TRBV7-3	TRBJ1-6	TGTGCCAGCAGCCTGGGGGGGGTCAAGTCACCCCTCCACTTT	CASSLGGVKSPLHF
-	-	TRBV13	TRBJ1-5	TGTGCCAGCAGTGCGGGGGCTAAAAATCAGCCCCAGCATTTT	CASSAGAKNQPQHF
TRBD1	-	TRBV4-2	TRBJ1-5	TGTGCCAGCAGCTACAGACAGGGCGCGGGGAGCAATCAGCCCCAGCATTTT	CASSYRQGAGSNQPQHF
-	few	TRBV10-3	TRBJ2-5	TGTGCCATCAGTGAGAACGGCGGGCGAGAGACCCAGTACTTC	CAISENGGRETQYF
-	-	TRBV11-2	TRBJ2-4	TGTGCCAGCACCCTTGAAAGGGGTGAAAACAGTCAGTACTTC	CASTLERGENSQYF
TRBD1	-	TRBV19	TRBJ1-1	TGTGCCAGTAGCCTCAGGGGGTACACTGAAGCTTTCTTT	CASSLRGYTEAFF
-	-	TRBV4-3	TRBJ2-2	TGCGCCAGCAGCCAGGCCTCGAACACCGGGGAGCTGTTTTTT	CASSQASNTGELFF
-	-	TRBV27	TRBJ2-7	TGTGCCAGCAGTTCCGGACTGTCCACCTACGAGCAGTACTTC	CASSSGLSTYEQYF
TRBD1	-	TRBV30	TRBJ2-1	TGTGCCTCATCCCAAATCGAACAGGGGGCTCGCAATGAGCAGTTCTTC	CASSQIEQGARNEQFF
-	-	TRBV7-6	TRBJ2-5	TGTGCCAGCAGCTTACTAGCGCTGCAAGAGACCCAGTACTTC	CASSLLALQETQYF
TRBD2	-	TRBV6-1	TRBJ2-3	TGTGCCAGCAGTGAAGGAGCGGGGATGGGGGAGGCAGATACGCAGTATTTT	CASSEGAGMGEADTQYF
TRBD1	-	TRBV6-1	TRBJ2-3	TGTGCCAGCAGCAGCGGGACAGGGGGCACAGATACGCAGTATTTT	CASSSGTGGTDTQYF
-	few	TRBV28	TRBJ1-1	TGTGCCAGCAGCCCCCGCACTGAAGCTTTCTTT	CASSPRTEAFF
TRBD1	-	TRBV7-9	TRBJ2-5	TGTGCCAGCAGCTTAGCGGGACAGAGATACCAAGAGACCCAGTACTTC	CASSLAGQRYQETQYF
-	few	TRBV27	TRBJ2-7	TGTGCCAGCAGTTTCCAGCGGAGCCTTAAAACGAACGAGCAGTACTTC	CASSFQRSLKTNEQYF
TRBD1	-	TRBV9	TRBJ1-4	TGTGCCAGCAGCGACGGACAGGCAACTAATGAAAAACTGTTTTTT	CASSDGQATNEKLFF
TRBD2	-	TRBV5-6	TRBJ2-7	TGTGCCAGCAGCTTGGGAGCGGGGGGGCGGTACGAGCAGTACTTC	CASSLGAGGRYEQYF
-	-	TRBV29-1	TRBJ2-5	TGCAGCGTTACTAGCTCCGAAGAGACCCAGTACTTC	CSVTSSEETQYF
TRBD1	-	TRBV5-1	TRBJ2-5	TGCGCCAGCAGCTCCGATGGCGGGACAGGGCCCAACCAAGAGACCCAGTACTTC	CASSSDGGTGPNQETQYF
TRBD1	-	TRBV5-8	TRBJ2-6	TGTGCCAGCAGCTTTCCGGGACAGAGGACCCCTGGGGCCAACGTCCTGACTTTC	CASSFPGQRTPGANVLTF
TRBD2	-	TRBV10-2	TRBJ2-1	TGCGCCACCTCCTTGGGGGGGAATGAGCAGTTCTTC	CATSLGGNEQFF
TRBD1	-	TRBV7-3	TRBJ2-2	TGTGCCAGCAGCAAAAGGACAGGGCACACCGGGGAGCTGTTTTTT	CASSKRTGHTGELFF
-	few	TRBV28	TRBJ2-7	TGTGCCAGCAGTCCCGCCTACGAGCAGTACTTC	CASSPAYEQYF
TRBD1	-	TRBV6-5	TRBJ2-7	TGTGCCAGCAGATCACAGGGGGCGCATGAGCAGTACTTC	CASRSQGAHEQYF
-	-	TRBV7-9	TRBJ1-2	TGTGCCAGCAGCTTAGCGCTGGTGGGGCTCGGCTACACCTTC	CASSLALVGLGYTF
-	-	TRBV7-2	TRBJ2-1	TGTGCCAGCAGCCCTTCGGGGAATGAGCAGTTCTTC	CASSPSGNEQFF
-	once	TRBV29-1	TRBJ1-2	TGCAGCGTTGAAGATATTACCGGGATTGGAGGCTCTGGCTACACCTTC	CSVEDITGIGGSGYTF